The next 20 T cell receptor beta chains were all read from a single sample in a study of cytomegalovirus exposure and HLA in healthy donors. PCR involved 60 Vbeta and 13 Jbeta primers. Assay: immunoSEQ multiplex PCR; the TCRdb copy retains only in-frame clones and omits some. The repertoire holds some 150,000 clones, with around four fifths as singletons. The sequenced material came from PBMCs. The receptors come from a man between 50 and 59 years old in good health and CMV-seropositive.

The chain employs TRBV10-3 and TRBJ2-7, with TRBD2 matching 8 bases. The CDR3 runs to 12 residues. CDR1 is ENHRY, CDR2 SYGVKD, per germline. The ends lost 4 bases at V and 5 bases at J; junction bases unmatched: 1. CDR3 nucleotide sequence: TGTGCCATCAGTGTAGCGGGGCACGAGCAGTACTTC. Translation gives CAISVAGHEQYF.

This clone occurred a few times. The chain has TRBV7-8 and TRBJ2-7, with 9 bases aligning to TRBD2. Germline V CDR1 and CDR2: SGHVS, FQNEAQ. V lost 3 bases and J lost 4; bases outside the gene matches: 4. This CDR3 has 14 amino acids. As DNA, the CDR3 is TGTGCCAGCAGCTTTAGCGGGGGACGGTACGAGCAGTACTTC. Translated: CASSFSGGRYEQYF. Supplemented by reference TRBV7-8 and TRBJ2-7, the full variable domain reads GAGVSQSPRYKVAKRGQDVALRCDPISGHVSLFWYQQALGQGPEFLTYFQNEAQLDKSGLPSDRFFAERPEGSVSTLKIQRTQQEDSAVYLCASSFSGGRYEQYFGPGTRLTVT.

CDR3 sequence reads: CASSFSGGQLSYNEQFF. The CDR3 DNA reads as TGTGCCAGCAGCTTCAGCGGGGGCCAGCTCTCCTACAATGAGCAGTTCTTC. This sequence joins TRBV7-2 and TRBJ2-1; 8 nucleotides match TRBD2. This CDR3 contains 17 residues. Germline V gene lookup returns CDR1 SGHTA and CDR2 FQGNSA. The J segment lost 0 bases and the V segment lost 3 bases, leaving 7 bases of the junction unmatched.

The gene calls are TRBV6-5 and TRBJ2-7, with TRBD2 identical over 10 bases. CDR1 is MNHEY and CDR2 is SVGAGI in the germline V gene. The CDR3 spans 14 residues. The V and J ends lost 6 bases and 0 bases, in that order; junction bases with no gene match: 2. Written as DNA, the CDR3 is TGTGCCAGCAGCCTAGCGGGAGACTCCTACGAGCAGTACTTC. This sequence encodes CASSLAGDSYEQYF.

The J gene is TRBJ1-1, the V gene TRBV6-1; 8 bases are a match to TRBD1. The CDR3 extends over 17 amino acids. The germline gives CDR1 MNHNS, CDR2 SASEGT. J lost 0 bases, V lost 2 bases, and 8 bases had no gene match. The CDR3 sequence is CASSEFPDRDMNTEAFF. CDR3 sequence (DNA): TGTGCCAGCAGTGAATTCCCGGACAGGGACATGAACACTGAAGCTTTCTTT.

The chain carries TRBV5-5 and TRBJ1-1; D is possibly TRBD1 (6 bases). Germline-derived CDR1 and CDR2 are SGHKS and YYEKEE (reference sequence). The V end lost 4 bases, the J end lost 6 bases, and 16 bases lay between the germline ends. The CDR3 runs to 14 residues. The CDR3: CASSPGQGSPEAFF. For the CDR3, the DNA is TGTGCCAGCAGCCCCGGGCAGGGGAGCCCTGAAGCTTTCTTT.

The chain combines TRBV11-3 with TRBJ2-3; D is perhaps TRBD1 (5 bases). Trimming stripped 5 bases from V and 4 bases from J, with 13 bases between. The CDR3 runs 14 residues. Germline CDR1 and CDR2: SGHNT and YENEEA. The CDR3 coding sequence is TGTGCCAGCAGCCTCTTAGGGGTCGCAGATACGCAGTATTTT. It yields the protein CASSLLGVADTQYF.

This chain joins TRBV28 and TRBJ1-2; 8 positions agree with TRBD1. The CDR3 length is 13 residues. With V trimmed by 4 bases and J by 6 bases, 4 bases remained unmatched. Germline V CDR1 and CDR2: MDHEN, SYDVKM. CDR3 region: CASSSIRGHGYTF. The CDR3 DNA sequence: TGTGCCAGCAGTTCGATCAGGGGGCATGGCTACACCTTC.

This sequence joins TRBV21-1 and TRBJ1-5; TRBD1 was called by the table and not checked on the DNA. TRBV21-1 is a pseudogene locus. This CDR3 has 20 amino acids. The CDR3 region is CASSKALIRVVCYSNQPQHF. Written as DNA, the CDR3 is TGTGCCAGCAGCAAAGCGCTTATCAGGGTGGTCTGCTATAGCAATCAGCCCCAGCATTTT.

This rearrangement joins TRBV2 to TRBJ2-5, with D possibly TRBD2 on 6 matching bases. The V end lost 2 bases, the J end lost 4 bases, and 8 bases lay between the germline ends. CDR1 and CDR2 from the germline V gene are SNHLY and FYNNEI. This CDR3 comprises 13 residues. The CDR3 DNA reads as TGTGCCAGCAGTGAACTCGGGGGAGAGACCCAGTACTTC. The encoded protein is CASSELGGETQYF.

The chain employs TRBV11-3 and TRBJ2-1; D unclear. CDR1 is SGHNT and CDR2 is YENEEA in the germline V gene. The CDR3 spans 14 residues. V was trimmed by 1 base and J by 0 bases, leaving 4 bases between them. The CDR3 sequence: CASSLGLSYNEQFF. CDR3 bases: TGTGCCAGCAGCTTAGGGCTCTCCTACAATGAGCAGTTCTTC.

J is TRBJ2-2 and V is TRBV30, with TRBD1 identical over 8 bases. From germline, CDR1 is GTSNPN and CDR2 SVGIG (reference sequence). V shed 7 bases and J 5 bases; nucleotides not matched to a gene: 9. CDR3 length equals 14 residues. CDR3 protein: CASQGQVGTGELFF. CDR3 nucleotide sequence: TGTGCCTCACAGGGACAGGTCGGAACCGGGGAGCTGTTTTTT.

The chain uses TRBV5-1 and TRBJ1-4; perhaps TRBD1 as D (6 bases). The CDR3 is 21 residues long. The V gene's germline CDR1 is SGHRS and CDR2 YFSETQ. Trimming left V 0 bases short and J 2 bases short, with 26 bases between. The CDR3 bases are TGCGCCAGCAGCTTGGAAATAAGGGGCAGGGGAATTGGATCGACTAATGAAAAACTGTTTTTT. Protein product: CASSLEIRGRGIGSTNEKLFF. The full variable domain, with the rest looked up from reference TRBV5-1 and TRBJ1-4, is KAGVTQTPRYLIKTRGQQVTLSCSPISGHRSVSWYQQTPGQGLQFLFEYFSETQRNKGNFPGRFSGRQFSNSRSEMNVSTLELGDSALYLCASSLEIRGRGIGSTNEKLFFGSGTQLSVL.

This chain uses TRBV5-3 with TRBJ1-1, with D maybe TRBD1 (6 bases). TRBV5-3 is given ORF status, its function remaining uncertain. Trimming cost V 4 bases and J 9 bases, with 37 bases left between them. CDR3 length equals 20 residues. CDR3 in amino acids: CARSQDWVMGLGGADGQAFF. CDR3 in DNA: TGTGCCAGAAGCCAAGACTGGGTGATGGGTTTGGGGGGGGCAGACGGACAAGCTTTCTTT.

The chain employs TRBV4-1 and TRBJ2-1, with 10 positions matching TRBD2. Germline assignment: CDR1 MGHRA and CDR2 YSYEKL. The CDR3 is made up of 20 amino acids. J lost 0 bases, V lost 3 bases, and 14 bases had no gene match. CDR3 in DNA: TGCGCCAGCAGCCATTTCGGGCTAGCGGGAGCGAATCTCTCCTACAATGAGCAGTTCTTC. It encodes CASSHFGLAGANLSYNEQFF.

This CDR3 is CASSSGTGWEQYF. The CDR3 DNA sequence: TGTGCCAGCAGCTCTGGGACAGGGTGGGAGCAGTACTTC. The chain uses TRBV7-2 and TRBJ2-7; 9 bases agree with TRBD1. Looked up from germline, CDR1 is SGHTA and CDR2 is FQGNSA. This CDR3 has 13 amino acids. J gave up 7 bases and V 4 bases, and 5 bases lay outside the gene matches.

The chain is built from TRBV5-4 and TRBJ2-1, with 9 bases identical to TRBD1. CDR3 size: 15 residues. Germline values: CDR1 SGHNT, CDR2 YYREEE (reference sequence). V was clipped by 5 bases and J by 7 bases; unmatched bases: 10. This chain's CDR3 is CASSLIPGTGNEQFF. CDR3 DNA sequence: TGTGCCAGCAGTCTAATACCCGGGACAGGGAATGAGCAGTTCTTC.

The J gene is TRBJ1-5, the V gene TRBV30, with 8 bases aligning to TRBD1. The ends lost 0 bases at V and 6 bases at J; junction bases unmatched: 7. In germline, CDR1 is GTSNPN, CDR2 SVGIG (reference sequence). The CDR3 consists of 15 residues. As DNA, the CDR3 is TGTGCCTGGAGTGTACAGACAGGGGAGGGTCAGCCCCAGCATTTT. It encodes CAWSVQTGEGQPQHF.

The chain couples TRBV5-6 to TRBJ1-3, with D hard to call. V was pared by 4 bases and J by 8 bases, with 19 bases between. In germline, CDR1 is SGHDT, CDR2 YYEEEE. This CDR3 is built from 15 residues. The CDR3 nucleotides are TGTGCCAGCAGCCTTAATGGAGGAGGGATGGACACCATATATTTT. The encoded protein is CASSLNGGGMDTIYF.

The CDR3 DNA sequence: TGTGCCAGCAGTCCCAACAGGGGGTTCAGATACACCGGGGAGCTGTTTTTT. Amino acids: CASSPNRGFRYTGELFF. The V call is TRBV28, the J call TRBJ2-2; TRBD1 agrees at 8 bases. Germline CDR1 MDHEN, CDR2 SYDVKM. This CDR3 is built from 17 residues. With V trimmed by 5 bases and J by 3 bases, 11 bases remained unmatched.